This is a list of T cell receptor beta chains from one sample in a study of T cell changes during pregnancy in multiple sclerosis. Data came from immunoSEQ multiplex PCR; TCRdb stores just in-frame clones and leaves some out. The profile covers roughly 45,000 clones, with about 95% appearing a single time and over 4.5% taken by the ten largest. This specimen consisted of CD8+ T cells from peripheral blood mononuclear cells, obtained in the first trimester of pregnancy. The receptors derive from a female donor with multiple sclerosis, enrolled in a pregnancy study. Each CDR3 is given with its conserved first and last residue. The D gene is left open where the match is weak.

J,V,D,DNA,CDR3
TRBJ2-7,TRBV30,TRBD1,TGTGCCTGGAGTGAGGGACAGGCCTACGAGCAGTACTTC,CAWSEGQAYEQYF
TRBJ2-3,TRBV4-1,TRBD1,TGCGCCAGCAGCCCGCCCGGGACAGCCACAGATACGCAGTATTTT,CASSPPGTATDTQYF
TRBJ1-1,TRBV2,.,TGTGCCAGCAGCCAGGGAATTGGGTTGAACACTGAAGCTTTCTTT,CASSQGIGLNTEAFF
TRBJ1-5,TRBV6-6,.,TGTGCCAGCAGTTACCACGGGGAGCCTCAGCCCCAGCATTTT,CASSYHGEPQPQHF
TRBJ2-5,TRBV27,.,TGTGCCAGCAGTTTAGAGGGAGAGACCCAGTACTTC,CASSLEGETQYF
TRBJ2-7,TRBV7-9,TRBD1,TGTGCCAGCAGCTTAGAGGGACAGGGGTACGAGCAGTACTTC,CASSLEGQGYEQYF
TRBJ2-7,TRBV5-6,.,TGTGCCAGCAGCACAGGGTTGAGCTCCTACGAGCAGTACTTC,CASSTGLSSYEQYF
TRBJ2-2,TRBV4-2,.,TGTGCCAGCAGCCAAGTAAAAGGGGCGGGGACCGGGGAGCTGTTTTTT,CASSQVKGAGTGELFF
TRBJ2-7,TRBV4-1,TRBD1,TGCGCCAGCAGCCCCCTCTGGACAGGTGGCTACGAGCAGTACTTC,CASSPLWTGGYEQYF
TRBJ2-7,TRBV4-1,.,TGCGCCAGCAGCCGGGACACCACCTACGAGCAGTACTTC,CASSRDTTYEQYF
TRBJ1-2,TRBV6-1,TRBD1,TGTGCCATTCAAGGGACAGGCTCATTTTATGGCTACACCTTC,CAIQGTGSFYGYTF
TRBJ2-1,TRBV29-1,TRBD2,TGCAGCGCTGGACTAGCGGGAACTTCCTACAATGAGCAGTTCTTC,CSAGLAGTSYNEQFF
TRBJ1-4,TRBV6-1,TRBD1,TGTGCCAGCAGTGACGTGAACAGGGGATCCGAAAAACTGTTTTTT,CASSDVNRGSEKLFF
TRBJ2-2,TRBV13,TRBD1,TGTGCCACCGGACAGGGGAACACCGGGGAGCTGTTTTTT,CATGQGNTGELFF
TRBJ1-3,TRBV5-4,.,TGTGCCAGCAGCTTCTCGGGCTCTGGAAACACCATATATTTT,CASSFSGSGNTIYF
TRBJ2-3,TRBV5-1,.,TGCGCCAGCAGCTTGAGTACAGGGACCAGCCGTGGCACAGATACGCAGTATTTT,CASSLSTGTSRGTDTQYF
TRBJ1-2,TRBV5-4,TRBD1,TGTGCCAGCAGCTTGGAGGGGGCGATGATGAACTATGGCTACACCTTC,CASSLEGAMMNYGYTF
TRBJ2-5,TRBV7-2,TRBD2,TGTGCCAGCAGCTTAAATCCACTAGCGGGAGAATCGGAGACCCAGTACTTC,CASSLNPLAGESETQYF
TRBJ2-1,TRBV4-1,.,TGCGCCAGTGGACAGGGACTAGCCTATGAGCAGTTCTTC,CASGQGLAYEQFF
TRBJ1-5,TRBV2,TRBD1,TGTGCCAGCAGTGCCGGACAGGGGTTCGACAATCAGCCCCAGCATTTT,CASSAGQGFDNQPQHF
TRBJ1-1,TRBV27,.,TGTGCCAGCAGTCCATCAGGGGTGAGGACTGAAGCTTTCTTT,CASSPSGVRTEAFF
TRBJ2-3,TRBV9,TRBD2,TGTGCCAGCAGCCCCCACTCAGCGGGAGCGCCAGATACGCAGTATTTT,CASSPHSAGAPDTQYF
TRBJ2-7,TRBV19,.,TGTGCCAGTAGCCTCGCCCAGGCTTACCACGAGCAGTACTTC,CASSLAQAYHEQYF